This T cell receptor beta chain derives from a study of T cell responses to AZD1222 COVID-19 vaccine. Regarding this clone: Its antigen remains unidentified.

Study observations and caveats: After the peak T cell response, and only then, were repertoires sampled. Compared with day 0, the breadth and depth of the Spike-specific TCR repertoire rose significantly after two doses of AZD1222. Spike was spanned by vaccine-associated CD4 TCRs, with dominance at 160-218 and 743-854.

This table comes from immunoSEQ multiplex PCR, and its TCRdb copy is limited to in-frame clones, with some not included. The table records around 87,000 clones, approximately 91% of them present only once. V lost 10 bases to trimming and J lost 3 bases, with 12 bases between them. CDR1 and CDR2 from the germline V gene are LGHDT and YNNKEL (reference sequence). CDR3 length equals 12 residues. This sequence was found in an adult in good health. The source was peripheral blood, collected on day 0 of AZD1222 vaccination. J is TRBJ1-2 and V is TRBV3-1 (or the pseudogene TRBV3-2), with a possible D match to TRBD1 (5 bases). CDR3 in amino acids: CATSGRDYGYTF. CDR3 in DNA: TGTGCCACTTCGGGACGCGACTATGGCTACACCTTC.